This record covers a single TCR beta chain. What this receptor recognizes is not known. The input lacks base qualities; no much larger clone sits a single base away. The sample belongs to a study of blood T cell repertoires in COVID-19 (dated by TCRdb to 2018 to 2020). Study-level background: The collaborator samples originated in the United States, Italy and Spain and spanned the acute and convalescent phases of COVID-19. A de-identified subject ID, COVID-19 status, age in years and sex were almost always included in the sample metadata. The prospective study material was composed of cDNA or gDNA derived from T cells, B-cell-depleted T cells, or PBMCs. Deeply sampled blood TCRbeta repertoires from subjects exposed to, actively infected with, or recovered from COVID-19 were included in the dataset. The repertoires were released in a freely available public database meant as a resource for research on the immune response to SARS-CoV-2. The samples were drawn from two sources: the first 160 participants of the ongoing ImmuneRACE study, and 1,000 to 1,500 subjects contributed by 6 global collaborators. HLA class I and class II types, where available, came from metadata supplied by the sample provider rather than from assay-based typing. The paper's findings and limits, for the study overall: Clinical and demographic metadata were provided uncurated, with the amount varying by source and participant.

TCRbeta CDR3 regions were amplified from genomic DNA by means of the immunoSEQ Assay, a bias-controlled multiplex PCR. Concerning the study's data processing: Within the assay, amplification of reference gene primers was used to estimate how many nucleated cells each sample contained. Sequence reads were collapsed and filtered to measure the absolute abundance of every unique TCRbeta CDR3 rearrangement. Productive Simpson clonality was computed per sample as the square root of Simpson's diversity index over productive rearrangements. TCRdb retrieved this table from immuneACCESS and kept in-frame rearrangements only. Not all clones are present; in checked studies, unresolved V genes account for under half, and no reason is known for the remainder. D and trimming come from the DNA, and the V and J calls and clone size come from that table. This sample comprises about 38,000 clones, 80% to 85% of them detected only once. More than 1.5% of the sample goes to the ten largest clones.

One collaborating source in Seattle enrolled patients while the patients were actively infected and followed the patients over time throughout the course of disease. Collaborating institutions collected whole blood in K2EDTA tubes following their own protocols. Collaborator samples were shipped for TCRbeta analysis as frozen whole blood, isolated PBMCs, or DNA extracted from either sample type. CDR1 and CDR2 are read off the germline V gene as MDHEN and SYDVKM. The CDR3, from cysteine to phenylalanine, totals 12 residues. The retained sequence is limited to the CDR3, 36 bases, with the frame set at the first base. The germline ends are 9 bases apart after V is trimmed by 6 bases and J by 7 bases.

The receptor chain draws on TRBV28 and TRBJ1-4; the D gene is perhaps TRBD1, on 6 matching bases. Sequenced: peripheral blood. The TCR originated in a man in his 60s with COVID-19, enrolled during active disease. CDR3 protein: CASREGGEKLFF. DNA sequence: TGTGCCAGCAGGGAAGGGGGTGAAAAACTGTTTTTT.